What follows are 15 T cell receptor beta chains derived from one specimen sequenced in a study of T cells in tumors and immune-related adverse events. Sequencing used immunoSEQ multiplex PCR; TCRdb keeps in-frame clones, though not all of them. Of about 22,000 clones listed, 75% to 95% are singletons. Sequenced here: lymph node tissue, sampled from a patient treated with anti-PD-1 therapy. The receptors derive from a female donor with metastatic renal cell carcinoma.

The genes are TRBV29-1 and TRBJ2-2, with D maybe TRBD1 (6 bases). Trimming removed 7 bases from V and 0 bases from J, with 12 bases in between. CDR1 is SQVTM and CDR2 is ANQGSEA in the germline V gene. The CDR3 has 14 residues. The CDR3 nucleotides read TGCAGCGCCTCTGGGACATCGAACACCGGGGAGCTGTTTTTT. Its protein is CSASGTSNTGELFF.

J is TRBJ2-1 and V is TRBV13; D gene unclear. This CDR3 has 15 residues. The germline V gene has CDR1 PRHDT and CDR2 FYEKMQ (reference sequence). Trimming removed 3 bases at V and 8 bases at J, with 17 bases between. The CDR3: CASSLFGGSIDEQFF. As DNA, the CDR3 is TGTGCCAGCAGCTTGTTCGGCGGCAGCATAGATGAGCAGTTCTTC. Together with reference TRBV13 and TRBJ2-1, the CDR3 gives the full variable domain: AAGVIQSPRHLIKEKRETATLKCYPIPRHDTVYWYQQGPGQDPQFLISFYEKMQSDKGSIPDRFSAQQFSDYHSELNMSSLELGDSALYFCASSLFGGSIDEQFFGPGTRLTVL.

This clone was observed a few times. The chain recombines TRBV15 with TRBJ1-5; no firm D call. The V gene lost 1 base and the J gene lost 0 bases, with 10 bases spanning the gap. Germline lookup yields CDR1 LNHNV and CDR2 YYDKDF (reference sequence). The CDR3 extends over 16 amino acids. The CDR3 region is CATSRVLDYSNQPQHF. Written as DNA, the CDR3 is TGTGCCACCAGCAGAGTGTTAGACTATAGCAATCAGCCCCAGCATTTT.

The V and J genes are TRBV27 and TRBJ1-3; D may be TRBD1 (6 bases). The CDR3 has 23 amino acids. Germline-derived CDR1 and CDR2 are MNHEY and SMNVEV (reference sequence). V was clipped by 3 bases and J by 4 bases, with 37 bases between them. The CDR3 protein is CASSFQLRSGAGAYRVRGNTIYF. The CDR3 DNA is TGTGCCAGCAGTTTTCAGCTCCGGAGTGGTGCTGGGGCTTACAGGGTGCGAGGAAACACCATATATTTT.

The chain couples TRBV19 to TRBJ2-7; D is perhaps TRBD1 or TRBD2 (5 bases each). The CDR3 has 14 amino acids. Trimming removed 4 bases at V and 4 bases at J, with 14 bases between. The germline gives CDR1 LNHDA, CDR2 SQIVND (reference sequence). The CDR3 DNA follows: TGTGCCAGTAGTAACGGGGCTGGCTGGTACGAGCAGTACTTC. Translating gives CASSNGAGWYEQYF.

This clone was found once. The J gene is TRBJ2-5, the V gene TRBV5-1; D not certain. The germline V and J ends were trimmed by 0 bases and 1 base, with 1 base remaining between them. This CDR3 contains 12 residues. CDR1 and CDR2 (germline): SGHRS, YFSETQ. Here the CDR3 DNA reads TGCGCCAGCAGCTTGGGCCAAGAGACCCAGTACTTC. Its protein product is CASSLGQETQYF. The full variable domain, rest sourced from reference TRBV5-1 and TRBJ2-5, is KAGVTQTPRYLIKTRGQQVTLSCSPISGHRSVSWYQQTPGQGLQFLFEYFSETQRNKGNFPGRFSGRQFSNSRSEMNVSTLELGDSALYLCASSLGQETQYFGPGTRLLVL.

The chain uses TRBV7-2 and TRBJ1-4; no clear D gene. Deletions cut 1 base from V and 5 bases from J, with 8 bases between. Germline V gives CDR1 SGHTA, CDR2 FQGNSA. This CDR3 is 14 amino acids long. The CDR3 sequence: CASSLGTINEKLFF. CDR3 nucleotide sequence: TGTGCCAGCAGCTTAGGCACGATAAATGAAAAACTGTTTTTT.

The rearrangement links TRBV5-1 to TRBJ1-1; D not resolved. Trimming stripped 0 bases from V and 0 bases from J, with 3 bases between. This CDR3 is built from 13 residues. Germline CDR1 reads SGHRS; CDR2 reads YFSETQ. CDR3 protein: CASSLGVNTEAFF. Here the CDR3 DNA reads TGCGCCAGCAGCTTGGGAGTGAACACTGAAGCTTTCTTT.

The V gene is TRBV13, the J gene TRBJ2-2; the D is unclear. Trimming cost V 7 bases and J 4 bases, with 10 bases left between them. Germline CDR1 is PRHDT and CDR2 is FYEKMQ (reference sequence). The CDR3 runs 13 residues. The CDR3 here is CASTGKSTGELFF. For the CDR3, the DNA is TGTGCCAGCACGGGCAAATCCACCGGGGAGCTGTTTTTT.

The chain employs TRBV15 and TRBJ1-5; a possible D gene is TRBD1 (6 bases). Trimming stripped 4 bases from V and 3 bases from J, with 10 bases between. Germline V CDR1 and CDR2: LNHNV, YYDKDF (reference sequence). The CDR3 loop spans 14 amino acids. CDR3 sequence: CATSIQGFNQPQHF. The CDR3 region has the DNA TGTGCCACCAGCATACAGGGCTTCAATCAGCCCCAGCATTTT.

The CDR3 region is CASHRVGGSGNTEAFF. CDR3 bases: TGTGCCAGCCACCGTGTCGGGGGGTCTGGGAACACTGAAGCTTTCTTT. The chain employs TRBV5-6 and TRBJ1-1; a weak D match, TRBD1 (5 bases). The germline CDR1 and CDR2 sequences are SGHDT and YYEEEE. CDR3 length: 16 amino acids. V was shortened by 7 bases and J by 1 base, with 20 bases between the two germline ends.

The chain links TRBV27 to TRBJ1-3; no reliable D call. V lost 8 bases, J lost 3 bases, and 17 bases lay in between. CDR3 size: 15 residues. Germline V gives CDR1 MNHEY, CDR2 SMNVEV (reference sequence). CDR3 sequence: CASSRTPGLGNTIYF. The CDR3 coding sequence is TGTGCCAGCTCCCGTACCCCCGGGCTTGGAAACACCATATATTTT.

The rearrangement links TRBV4-3 to TRBJ1-2, with D possibly matching TRBD1 (5 bases). Trimming took off 0 bases at V and 4 bases at J, with 24 bases between the two ends. The CDR3 sequence is 19 residues long. Germline values: CDR1 LGHNA, CDR2 YSLEER. Here the CDR3 reads CASSQEGSQGGPPSYGYTF. As DNA, the CDR3 is TGCGCCAGCAGCCAAGAGGGTTCTCAGGGAGGCCCACCCTCCTATGGCTACACCTTC.

The chain recombines TRBV9 with TRBJ2-3; possibly TRBD2 for D (6 bases). V lost 2 bases to trimming and J lost 2 bases, with 15 bases between them. The CDR3 sequence is 16 residues long. Germline CDR1 SGDLS, CDR2 YYNGEE. CDR3 coding DNA: TGTGCCAGCAGCGTGAGTAGCGGATTTGCCACAGATACGCAGTATTTT. Protein: CASSVSSGFATDTQYF. Complete variable domain (other parts from reference TRBV9 and TRBJ2-3): DSGVTQTPKHLITATGQRVTLRCSPRSGDLSVYWYQQSLDQGLQFLIQYYNGEERAKGNILERFSAQQFPDLHSELNLSSLELGDSALYFCASSVSSGFATDTQYFGPGTRLTVL.

The rearrangement links TRBV9 to TRBJ2-7, with 7 bases that match TRBD2. After removal of 4 bases from V and 5 bases from J, the junction contained 12 bases not matched to a gene. The CDR3 loop spans 15 amino acids. Germline CDR1 is SGDLS and CDR2 is YYNGEE. The CDR3 spells CASSKSQRGNHEQYF. The CDR3 nucleotides are TGTGCCAGCAGCAAGAGCCAGCGGGGAAACCACGAGCAGTACTTC. Variable domain in full (rest from reference TRBV9 and TRBJ2-7): DSGVTQTPKHLITATGQRVTLRCSPRSGDLSVYWYQQSLDQGLQFLIQYYNGEERAKGNILERFSAQQFPDLHSELNLSSLELGDSALYFCASSKSQRGNHEQYFGPGTRLTVT.